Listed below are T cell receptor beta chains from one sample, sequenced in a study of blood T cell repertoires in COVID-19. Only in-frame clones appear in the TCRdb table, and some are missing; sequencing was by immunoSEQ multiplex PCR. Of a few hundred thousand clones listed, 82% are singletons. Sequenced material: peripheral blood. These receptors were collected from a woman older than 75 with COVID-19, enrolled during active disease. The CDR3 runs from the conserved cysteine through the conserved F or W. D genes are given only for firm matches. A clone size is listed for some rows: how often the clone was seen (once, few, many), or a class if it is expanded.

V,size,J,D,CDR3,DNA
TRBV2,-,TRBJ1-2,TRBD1,CASSGQGSYGYTF,TGTGCCAGCAGTGGACAGGGGTCCTATGGCTACACCTTC
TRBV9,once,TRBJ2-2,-,CASSVGTRVGELFF,TGTGCCAGCAGCGTAGGCACTAGGGTTGGGGAGCTGTTTTTT
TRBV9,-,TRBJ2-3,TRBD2,CASSVRLSSGLSRQYF,TGTGCCAGCAGCGTAAGGTTGTCTAGCGGGCTATCGAGGCAGTATTTT
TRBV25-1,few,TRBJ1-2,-,CASSERQNYGYTF,TGTGCCAGCAGTGAAAGACAGAACTATGGCTACACCTTC
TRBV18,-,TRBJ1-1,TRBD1,CASSAGQDLNTEAFF,TGTGCCAGCTCAGCCGGACAGGACTTGAACACTGAAGCTTTCTTT
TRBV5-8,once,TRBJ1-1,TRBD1,CASSLHRGRSEAFF,TGTGCCAGCAGCTTACACAGGGGGAGGTCTGAAGCTTTCTTT
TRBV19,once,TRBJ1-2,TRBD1,CASRTGGGYGYTF,TGTGCCAGCCGGACAGGTGGGGGGTATGGCTACACCTTC
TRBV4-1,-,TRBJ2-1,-,CASSQGMEGREQFF,TGCGCCAGCAGCCAAGGAATGGAGGGCCGAGAGCAGTTCTTC
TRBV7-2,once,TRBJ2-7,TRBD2,CASSLGTSGRPSSYEQYF,TGTGCCAGCAGCTTAGGAACTAGCGGGAGGCCCAGCTCCTACGAGCAGTACTTC
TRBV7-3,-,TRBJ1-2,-,CASSPDAGDYGYTF,TGTGCCAGCAGCCCCGATGCGGGGGACTATGGCTACACCTTC
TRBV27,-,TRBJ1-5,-,CARRGQSYSNQPQHF,TGTGCCAGGAGAGGACAGTCATATAGCAATCAGCCCCAGCATTTT
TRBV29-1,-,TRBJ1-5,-,CSGGEGNQPQHF,TGCAGCGGAGGGGAGGGGAATCAGCCCCAGCATTTT
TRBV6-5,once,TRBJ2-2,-,CASTGKQGSTGELFF,TGTGCCAGCACGGGAAAACAGGGATCCACCGGGGAGCTGTTTTTT
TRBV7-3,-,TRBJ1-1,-,CASSLGRNTEAFF,TGTGCCAGCAGCCTGGGCAGGAACACTGAAGCTTTCTTT
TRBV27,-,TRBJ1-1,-,CASSFKAGWGLVNTEAFF,TGTGCCAGCAGTTTCAAAGCTGGTTGGGGGCTAGTGAACACTGAAGCTTTCTTT
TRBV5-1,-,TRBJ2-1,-,CASSPRANPTQNEQFF,TGCGCCAGCAGCCCGAGAGCTAACCCCACACAGAATGAGCAGTTCTTC
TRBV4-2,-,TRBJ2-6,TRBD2,CASSQDSPAGGPPGANVLTF,TGTGCCAGCAGCCAAGATTCCCCGGCGGGGGGACCCCCTGGGGCCAACGTCCTGACTTTC
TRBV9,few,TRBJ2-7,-,CASSFGSYGEQYF,TGTGCCAGCAGCTTCGGGAGCTACGGCGAGCAGTACTTC
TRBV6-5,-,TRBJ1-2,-,CASSYSSGANYGYTF,TGTGCCAGCAGTTATTCCAGCGGGGCTAACTATGGCTACACCTTC
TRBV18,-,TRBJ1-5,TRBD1,CASSPPGTGGQPQHF,TGTGCCAGCTCACCACCCGGGACAGGGGGACAGCCCCAGCATTTT
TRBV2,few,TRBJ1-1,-,CASRATVVNTEAFF,TGTGCCAGCAGGGCGACAGTCGTTAACACTGAAGCTTTCTTT
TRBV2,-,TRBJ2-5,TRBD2,CASRGLAGKETQYF,TGTGCCAGCAGGGGACTAGCGGGGAAGGAGACCCAGTACTTC
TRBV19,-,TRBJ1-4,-,CASSPGSGWNTNEKLFF,TGTGCCAGTAGTCCAGGGTCAGGATGGAATACTAATGAAAAACTGTTTTTT
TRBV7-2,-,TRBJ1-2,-,CASSLYPTRGYTF,TGTGCCAGCAGCTTATACCCCACGCGAGGCTACACCTTC
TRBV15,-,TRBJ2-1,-,CATSRDGSRDEQFF,TGTGCCACCAGCAGAGACGGGAGCAGGGATGAGCAGTTCTTC
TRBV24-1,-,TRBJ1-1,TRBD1,CATKRDRNTEAFF,TGTGCCACCAAAAGGGACAGGAACACTGAAGCTTTCTTT
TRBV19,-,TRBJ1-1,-,CASSPRVSTEAFF,TGTGCCAGTAGCCCGAGGGTATCCACTGAAGCTTTCTTT
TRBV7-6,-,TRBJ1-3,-,CASSLEPPRRDPQTFSGNTIYF,TGTGCCAGCAGCTTAGAACCCCCACGCAGGGATCCCCAAACCTTCTCTGGAAACACCATATATTTT
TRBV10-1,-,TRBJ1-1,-,CASSEAGRNTEAFF,TGCGCCAGCAGTGAAGCAGGAAGGAACACTGAAGCTTTCTTT
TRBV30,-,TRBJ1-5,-,CAWSKGGQSNQPQHF,TGTGCCTGGTCTAAAGGAGGGCAAAGCAATCAGCCCCAGCATTTT
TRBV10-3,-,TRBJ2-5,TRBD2,CASRLAGGSGQETQYF,TGTGCCAGCCGACTAGCGGGAGGCTCGGGGCAAGAGACCCAGTACTTC
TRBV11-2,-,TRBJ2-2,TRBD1,CASSLDRANGELFF,TGTGCCAGCAGCTTGGACAGGGCTAACGGGGAGCTGTTTTTT
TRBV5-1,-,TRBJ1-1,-,CASSLGSGGTEAFF,TGCGCCAGCAGCTTGGGCTCCGGGGGCACTGAAGCTTTCTTT
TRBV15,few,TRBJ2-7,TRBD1,CATSRAAGQGSYEQYF,TGTGCCACCAGCAGAGCGGCGGGACAGGGGAGTTACGAGCAGTACTTC
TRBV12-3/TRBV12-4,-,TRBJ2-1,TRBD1,CASSLGTGEFF,TGTGCCAGCAGTTTAGGGACAGGGGAGTTCTTC
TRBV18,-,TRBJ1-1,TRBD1,CASSPIRDRIKTEAFF,TGTGCCAGCTCACCTATCCGGGACAGGATCAAAACTGAAGCTTTCTTT
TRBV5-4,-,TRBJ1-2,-,CASSLQGRSMGGYTF,TGTGCCAGCAGCTTACAGGGTCGGTCTATGGGGGGCTACACCTTC
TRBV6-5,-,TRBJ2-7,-,CASSPRQLGTREQYF,TGTGCCAGCAGTCCCCGACAGCTAGGAACGAGGGAGCAGTACTTC
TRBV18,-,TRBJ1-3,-,CASSSGREPGNTIYF,TGTGCCAGCTCATCAGGCAGGGAACCTGGAAACACCATATATTTT
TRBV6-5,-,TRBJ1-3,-,CASSYRGLTGNTIYF,TGTGCCAGCAGTTACAGGGGACTCACTGGAAACACCATATATTTT
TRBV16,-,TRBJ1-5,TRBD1,CASSMGQVLNQPQHF,TGTGCCAGCAGCATGGGACAGGTCTTAAATCAGCCCCAGCATTTT
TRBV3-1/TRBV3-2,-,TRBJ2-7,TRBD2,CASSQGSFSGNEQYF,TGTGCCAGCAGCCAAGGATCGTTTAGCGGGAACGAGCAGTACTTC
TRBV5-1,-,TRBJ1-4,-,CASSLSGSNEKLFF,TGCGCCAGCAGCTTGAGCGGGTCCAATGAAAAACTGTTTTTT
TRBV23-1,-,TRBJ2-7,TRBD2,CASSPGGQRGYEQYF,TGCGCCAGCAGCCCCGGAGGGCAGCGGGGCTACGAGCAGTACTTC
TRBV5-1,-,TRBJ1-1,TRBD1,CASSLQGGNTEAFF,TGCGCCAGCAGCTTACAGGGGGGGAACACTGAAGCTTTCTTT
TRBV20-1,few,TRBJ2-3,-,CSASLQEGKKDTQYF,TGCAGTGCTAGTTTACAGGAGGGGAAGAAAGATACGCAGTATTTT
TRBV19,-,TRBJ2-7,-,CASSIEPTYEQYF,TGTGCCAGTAGTATCGAGCCCACCTACGAGCAGTACTTC
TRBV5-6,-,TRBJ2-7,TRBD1,CASGQGIYEQYF,TGTGCCAGCGGACAGGGGATTTACGAGCAGTACTTC
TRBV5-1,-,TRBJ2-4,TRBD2,CASSFRRESGKNIQYF,TGCGCCAGCAGCTTTAGGCGGGAGTCGGGCAAAAACATTCAGTACTTC
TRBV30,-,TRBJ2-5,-,CAWSSNQETQYF,TGTGCCTGGAGTAGCAACCAAGAGACCCAGTACTTC
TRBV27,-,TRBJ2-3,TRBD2,CASSAFEREIMQYF,TGTGCCAGCAGTGCATTCGAGCGGGAGATTATGCAGTATTTT
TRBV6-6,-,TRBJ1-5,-,CASSYGQGATQPQHF,TGTGCCAGCAGTTACGGCCAAGGGGCGACTCAGCCCCAGCATTTT